This T cell receptor (beta chain) emerged from a study of CD8+ T cells in alopecia areata. Germline values: CDR1 GTSNPN, CDR2 SVGIG (reference sequence). The CDR3 extends over 13 amino acids. With 0 bases removed from V and 0 bases from J, the gap between germline ends came to 6 bases. Extraction of RNA preceded its reverse transcription into cDNA, which served as the sequencing template. The table came from immunoSEQ multiplex PCR; TCRdb's copy has only in-frame clones and leaves some out. The sample records roughly 100,000 clones, 85% to 90% being singletons. Treatment specified: oral pan-JAK inhibitor, 5-10 mg twice daily.

The receptor was derived from a human donor with alopecia areata. The chain carries TRBV30 and TRBJ2-7; the D is unclear. The sequenced sample was CD8+ T cells sorted from blood, obtained at approximately week 34, from a patient treated with tofacitinib. Here the CDR3 DNA reads TGTGCCTGGAGTGTCCTAGACTCCTACGAGCAGTACTTC. Encoded protein: CAWSVLDSYEQYF. Supplemented by reference TRBV30 and TRBJ2-7, the full variable domain reads SQTIHQWPATLVQPVGSPLSLECTVEGTSNPNLYWYRQAAGRGLQLLFYSVGIGQISSEVPQNLSASRPQDRQFILSSKKLLLSDSGFYLCAWSVLDSYEQYFGPGTRLTVT.